The sequence of this T cell receptor (beta chain) was determined in a study of blood T cell repertoires in COVID-19. Study at large: Samples representing acute and convalescent COVID-19 were sourced from the United States, Italy and Spain. PBMCs, B-cell-depleted T cells, or T cells provided the cDNA or gDNA that made up the material.

Methods used by the authors: Estimates of nucleated cell counts were drawn from the amplification of reference gene primers. Method: immunoSEQ multiplex PCR; TCRdb's copy keeps in-frame clones and lacks some. The V and J calls and clone size are taken from that table; D and trimming were inferred from the DNA. The sample has about 280,000 clones, approximately 83% seen once. The TCR comes from a woman between 50 and 59 years old who had recovered from COVID-19. The source material was peripheral blood.

The CDR3 DNA reads TGTGCCAGCAGCTTAGACCTGGCTTCTGAAGCTTTCTTT. It encodes CASSLDLASEAFF. The V gene is TRBV7-2, the J gene TRBJ1-1; no clear D gene. The CDR3 is made up of 13 amino acids. The V end lost 1 base, the J end lost 6 bases, and 9 bases lay between the germline ends. From germline, CDR1 is SGHTA and CDR2 FQGNSA.